The 24 T cell receptor beta chains presented below share a single source sample, sequenced in a study of cytomegalovirus exposure and HLA in healthy donors. Use of 60 Vbeta and 13 Jbeta primers characterized the PCR. The assay was immunoSEQ multiplex PCR, and TCRdb's table has in-frame clones only and misses some. The table shows about 59,000 clones, with around 90% occurring only once. Source material: PBMCs. The source is a man aged 30 to 39 in good health and CMV-seropositive.

The V call is TRBV6-5, the J call TRBJ1-4; unclear D gene. The germline V gene has CDR1 MNHEY and CDR2 SVGAGI. This CDR3 is built from 14 residues. V was cut by 6 bases and J by 3 bases, with 11 bases left in between. The CDR3 region has the DNA TGTGCCAGCAGCGCGACGGACTCTAATGAAAAACTGTTTTTT. Its translation: CASSATDSNEKLFF.

The rearrangement uses TRBV6-1 and TRBJ1-4, with a tentative D call TRBD1 (5 bases). CDR1 and CDR2 (germline): MNHNS, SASEGT. CDR3 length: 15 residues. V was pared by 2 bases and J by 8 bases, with 15 bases between. The CDR3 DNA follows: TGTGCCAGCAGTGAAAGGTCCCCGTCAGGGGAAAAACTGTTTTTT. It translates to CASSERSPSGEKLFF.

V gene TRBV27 combines with J gene TRBJ2-1; TRBD2 is a possible D gene (5 bases). There are 12 residues in the CDR3. Germline assignment: CDR1 MNHEY and CDR2 SMNVEV (reference sequence). V was shortened by 6 bases and J by 5 bases, with 8 bases between the two germline ends. The CDR3 nucleotides read TGTGCCAGCAGCGGAGGCAACAATGAGCAGTTCTTC. This gives the protein CASSGGNNEQFF.

J is TRBJ2-7 and V is TRBV7-2; 8 bases match TRBD2. There are 14 residues in the CDR3. V trimming: 6 bases; J trimming: 5 bases; junction bases outside the gene matches: 9. Germline V gene lookup returns CDR1 SGHTA and CDR2 FQGNSA. CDR3 DNA sequence: TGTGCCAGCAGTTATAGCGGGAACAGGAACGAGCAGTACTTC. It encodes CASSYSGNRNEQYF.

The chain links TRBV7-3 to TRBJ2-5, with 9 bases that match TRBD2. V dropped 5 bases and J dropped 1; count of bases not matched to a gene: 2. Germline-derived CDR1 and CDR2 are SGHTA and FQGTGA. The CDR3 covers 14 residues. The CDR3 protein is CASSTTSGQETQYF. CDR3 DNA: TGTGCCAGCAGCACGACTAGCGGCCAAGAGACCCAGTACTTC.

The rearrangement joins TRBV28 to TRBJ2-7; D is perhaps TRBD2 (5 bases). This CDR3 spans 16 amino acids. Germline V CDR1 and CDR2: MDHEN, SYDVKM. The V end lost 1 base, the J end lost 0 bases, and 13 bases lay between the germline ends. The CDR3 loop reads CASSLLSLASSYEQYF. The CDR3 DNA reads TGTGCCAGCAGTTTATTGAGCCTAGCCAGCTCCTACGAGCAGTACTTC.

This chain uses TRBV25-1 with TRBJ2-1, with 8 bases fitting TRBD1. Germline values: CDR1 MGHDK, CDR2 SYGVNS. The CDR3 sequence is 14 residues long. Trimming at V came to 7 bases and at J to 4 bases, leaving 6 bases not matched to a gene. CDR3 sequence (DNA): TGTGCCAGCAACGACAGGGGCCCTTACAATGAGCAGTTCTTC. Residues: CASNDRGPYNEQFF.

V gene TRBV6-5 combines with J gene TRBJ1-6; 8 bases match TRBD1. The CDR3 has 13 residues. V shed 7 bases, J shed 14 bases, and the junction held 10 bases outside the gene matches. Germline CDR1 is MNHEY and CDR2 is SVGAGI. CDR3 in DNA: TGTGCCAGCAAGAAGGACAGGGATAGAACCCTCCACTTT. It is translated as CASKKDRDRTLHF.

The chain combines TRBV7-2 with TRBJ2-3; no clear D gene. V was shortened by 2 bases and J by 4 bases, with 10 bases between the two germline ends. This CDR3 is 14 amino acids long. Germline V lookup: CDR1 SGHTA, CDR2 FQGNSA. The CDR3 nucleotides read TGTGCCAGCAGCTTATTAAGCTCCGCAGATACGCAGTATTTT. Translating gives CASSLLSSADTQYF. The variable domain in full, with the rest retrieved from reference TRBV7-2 and TRBJ2-3, is GAGVSQSPSNKVTEKGKDVELRCDPISGHTALYWYRQSLGQGLEFLIYFQGNSAPDKSGLPSDRFSAERTGGSVSTLTIQRTQQEDSAVYLCASSLLSSADTQYFGPGTRLTVL.

The chain couples TRBV5-1 to TRBJ2-7; tentative D call: TRBD2 (6 bases). Germline loops: CDR1 SGHRS, CDR2 YFSETQ. The V end lost 2 bases, the J end lost 7 bases, and 13 bases lay between the germline ends. This CDR3 spans 13 amino acids. The CDR3 DNA is TGCGCCAGCAGCTTAGGGTTTGCGGGGGAGCAGTACTTC. Amino acid sequence: CASSLGFAGEQYF.

The rearrangement joins TRBV7-3 to TRBJ2-7; 7 nucleotides align to TRBD2. With 5 bases clipped from V and 5 bases from J, the junction kept 9 bases outside the gene matches. Germline V CDR1 and CDR2: SGHTA, FQGTGA. This CDR3 is built from 14 residues. In DNA, the CDR3 is TGTGCCAGCAGCCTATCTCCGGGACTAAACGAGCAGTACTTC. Encoded protein: CASSLSPGLNEQYF.

This chain uses TRBV5-4 with TRBJ2-7, with D possibly being TRBD1 (6 bases). Deletions cut 3 bases from V and 5 bases from J, with 18 bases between. Germline V lookup: CDR1 SGHNT, CDR2 YYREEE (reference sequence). The CDR3 sequence is 15 residues long. The CDR3 spells CASSSPGRTVDEQYF. CDR3 coding DNA: TGTGCCAGCAGCTCCCCGGGTAGGACAGTAGACGAGCAGTACTTC.

This chain uses TRBV5-8 with TRBJ1-2; 8 bases fit TRBD1. The CDR3 runs 16 residues. Unmatched junction bases numbered 11, after V lost 4 bases and J lost 3 bases. Germline values: CDR1 SGHTS, CDR2 YDEGEE. CDR3 sequence: CASSPVGPGQDYGYTF. CDR3 bases: TGTGCCAGCAGCCCGGTAGGGCCGGGACAGGACTATGGCTACACCTTC.

The chain recombines TRBV28 with TRBJ1-5, with 10 bases lining up with TRBD1. The V gene's germline CDR1 is MDHEN and CDR2 SYDVKM. The V gene end was trimmed by 4 bases and the J gene end by 2 bases; junction bases not matched to a gene: 11. The CDR3 length is 18 residues. In DNA form, the CDR3 reads TGTGCCAGCAGTTCCCGGGACAGGGGACTTCGGGGCAATCAGCCCCAGCATTTT. Translation: CASSSRDRGLRGNQPQHF. Full variable domain (rest looked up from reference TRBV28 and TRBJ1-5): DVKVTQSSRYLVKRTGEKVFLECVQDMDHENMFWYRQDPGLGLRLIYFSYDVKMKEKGDIPEGYSVSREKKERFSLILESASTNQTSMYLCASSSRDRGLRGNQPQHFGDGTRLSIL.

CDR3: CASRDPNTEAFF. For the CDR3, the DNA is TGTGCCAGCCGGGATCCGAACACTGAAGCTTTCTTT. The chain joins TRBV27 to TRBJ1-1; no clear D gene. Germline CDR1 MNHEY, CDR2 SMNVEV (reference sequence). CDR3 length: 12 amino acids. Trimming removed 8 bases at V and 1 base at J, with 8 bases between.

This clone was found once. The rearrangement joins TRBV9 to TRBJ2-7; 14 nucleotides match TRBD2. The trim removed 2 bases at V and 7 bases at J, leaving 17 bases unmatched. This CDR3 contains 19 residues. Germline CDR1 is SGDLS and CDR2 is YYNGEE. In DNA, the CDR3 is TGTGCCAGCAGCGTTGGGATCCCCGGGACTAGCGGGAGACTAAAAGAGCAGTACTTC. Translating it yields CASSVGIPGTSGRLKEQYF.

This chain links TRBV5-1 with TRBJ2-1; D is ambiguous. The CDR3 is 13 residues long. Germline CDR1 SGHRS, CDR2 YFSETQ. V shed 2 bases and J shed 7 bases, with 10 bases lying between them. CDR3 region: CASSFNLENEQFF. The CDR3 coding sequence is TGCGCCAGCAGCTTTAATCTTGAGAATGAGCAGTTCTTC.

This clone was found once. J is TRBJ2-1 and V is TRBV10-3; 12 bases map to TRBD1. CDR1 is ENHRY and CDR2 is SYGVKD in the germline V gene. This CDR3 is 16 amino acids long. Germline trimming cut 3 bases from V and 7 bases from J; bases unmatched to any gene: 7. The CDR3 here is CAISDLGQGARNEQFF. In DNA form, the CDR3 reads TGTGCCATCAGTGACCTGGGACAGGGGGCGCGTAATGAGCAGTTCTTC.

J is TRBJ2-7 and V is TRBV2; 12 nucleotides align to TRBD1. The germline CDR1 and CDR2 sequences are SNHLY and FYNNEI. There are 15 residues in the CDR3. J gave up 0 bases and V 5 bases, and 2 bases lay outside the gene matches. The CDR3 nucleotides are TGTGCCAGCAGTCGGGACAGGGGGCACTCCTACGAGCAGTACTTC. As protein: CASSRDRGHSYEQYF. Using reference TRBV2 and TRBJ2-7 for the parts outside the CDR3, the full variable domain is EPEVTQTPSHQVTQMGQEVILRCVPISNHLYFYWYRQILGQKVEFLVSFYNNEISEKSEIFDDQFSVERPDGSNFTLKIRSTKLEDSAMYFCASSRDRGHSYEQYFGPGTRLTVT.

The V and J genes are TRBV29-1 and TRBJ2-2; possible D gene TRBD1, 6 bases. The germline CDR1 and CDR2 sequences are SQVTM and ANQGSEA. The CDR3 loop spans 13 amino acids. V lost 3 bases, J lost 5 bases, and 10 bases lay in between. CDR3 nucleotides: TGCAGCGTTGAGTCAGGGGAAACCGGGGAGCTGTTTTTT. Translating it yields CSVESGETGELFF.

The chain uses TRBV6-5 and TRBJ2-7; 8 bases agree with TRBD2. The CDR3 is made up of 16 amino acids. V shed 2 bases, J shed 5 bases, and the junction held 11 bases outside the gene matches. Germline V lookup: CDR1 MNHEY, CDR2 SVGAGI. The DNA for the CDR3 is TGTGCCAGCAGTTACGGGGCGGGACTAGTATCCCACGAGCAGTACTTC. Translation gives CASSYGAGLVSHEQYF.

This chain connects TRBV9 to TRBJ2-2; 9 bases align to TRBD2. Germline CDR1 reads SGDLS; CDR2 reads YYNGEE. The trim removed 0 bases at V and 8 bases at J, leaving 8 bases unmatched. The CDR3 runs 16 residues. CDR3 amino acids: CASSVEWTSVSGELFF. The DNA of the CDR3 is TGTGCCAGCAGCGTAGAGTGGACTAGCGTCTCGGGGGAGCTGTTTTTT.

This chain joins TRBV6-5 and TRBJ2-7; weak D call: TRBD1 (5 bases). Trimming left V 0 bases short and J 0 bases short, with 9 bases between. The CDR3 is 15 amino acids. Germline V gene lookup returns CDR1 MNHEY and CDR2 SVGAGI. CDR3 sequence: CASSYSIQVSYEQYF. Written as DNA, the CDR3 is TGTGCCAGCAGTTACTCCATACAGGTCTCCTACGAGCAGTACTTC.

This chain joins TRBV2 and TRBJ2-2; no reliable D call. V was trimmed by 8 bases and J by 0 bases, leaving 10 bases between them. This CDR3 is built from 14 residues. Germline V gene data show CDR1 as SNHLY and CDR2 as FYNNEI. The CDR3 sequence is CASEEKANTGELFF. CDR3 nucleotides: TGTGCCAGCGAGGAGAAGGCGAACACCGGGGAGCTGTTTTTT.